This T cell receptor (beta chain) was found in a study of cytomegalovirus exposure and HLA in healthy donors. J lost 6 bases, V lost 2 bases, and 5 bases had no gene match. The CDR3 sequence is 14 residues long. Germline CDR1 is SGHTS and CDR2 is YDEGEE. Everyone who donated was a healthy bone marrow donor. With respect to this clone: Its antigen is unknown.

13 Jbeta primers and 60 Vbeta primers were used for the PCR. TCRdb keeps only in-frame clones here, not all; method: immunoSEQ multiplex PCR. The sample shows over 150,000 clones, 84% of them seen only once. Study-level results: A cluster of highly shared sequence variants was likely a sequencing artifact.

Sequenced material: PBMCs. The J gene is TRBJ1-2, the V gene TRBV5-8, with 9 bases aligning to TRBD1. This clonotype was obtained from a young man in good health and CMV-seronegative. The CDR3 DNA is TGTGCCAGCAGCTTTACAGGGGGCGTGAATGGCTACACCTTC. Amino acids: CASSFTGGVNGYTF.